This record covers a single T cell receptor (beta chain). The antigen is unknown. At one boundary the junction diverges from the germline segment, which might be a read error. Germline V gene data show CDR1 as SGHDT and CDR2 as YYEEEE. This CDR3 has 15 residues. This specimen belongs to a study of cytomegalovirus exposure and HLA in healthy donors. Study results and limitations: A later analysis showed that HLA-associated TCR beta chains had undergone more clonal expansion than equally common others.

A multiplex PCR was run with 60 Vbeta primers and 13 Jbeta primers. Libraries were prepared by immunoSEQ multiplex PCR; TCRdb keeps only in-frame clonotypes and omits some of them. The sample contains around 170,000 clones, around 75% of which appear only once. The sequencing sample was made of PBMCs. The genes are TRBV5-6 and TRBJ2-7, with 9 nucleotides matching TRBD1. The receptor's source is a man aged 40-50 years in good health and CMV-seropositive. CDR3 in DNA: TGTGCCAGCAGCCCGACAGGGGGGGCAACCTACGAGCAGCACTTC. This gives the protein CASSPTGGATYEQHF.